A single sample gave rise to the 15 T cell receptor beta chains below, sequenced in a study of blood T cell repertoires in COVID-19. Libraries were prepared by immunoSEQ multiplex PCR; TCRdb keeps only in-frame clonotypes and omits some of them. Altogether 300,000 to 400,000 clones are present, about 90% being singletons, with the ten largest covering about 3.5%. The sequencing input was peripheral blood. The receptor set was obtained from a woman under 30 who had recovered from COVID-19.

A remark on this clone: Other DNA variants within this sample encode the same CDR3. DNA of the CDR3: TGTGCCACCAGTGACCCGGGACAGGGTACAGATACGCAGTATTTT. Residues: CATSDPGQGTDTQYF. The V call is TRBV24-1, the J call TRBJ2-3; TRBD1 agrees at 9 bases. After removal of 4 bases from V and 3 bases from J, the junction contained 4 bases not matched to a gene. This CDR3 contains 15 residues. Per the germline V gene, CDR1 is KGHDR and CDR2 is SFDVKD.

V usage is TRBV7-9 and J usage is TRBJ1-2, with D uncertain. Deletions cut 6 bases from V and 6 bases from J, with 5 bases between. The length of the CDR3 is 10 residues. The V gene's germline CDR1 is SEHNR and CDR2 FQNEAQ (reference sequence). CDR3 in amino acids: CASRGDGYTF. The CDR3 region has the DNA TGTGCCAGCAGGGGCGATGGCTACACCTTC.

This chain links TRBV7-2 with TRBJ2-1; D remains unclear. Trimming left V 0 bases short and J 7 bases short, with 10 bases between. The CDR3 length is 14 residues. Per germline, CDR1 SGHTA and CDR2 FQGNSA. As DNA, the CDR3 is TGTGCCAGCAGCTTAGCGGCTAGTAAGAATGAGCAGTTCTTC. It is translated as CASSLAASKNEQFF.

This chain connects TRBV10-3 to TRBJ2-7; TRBD1 aligns across 8 bases. Trimming removed 10 bases from V and 5 bases from J; junction bases left unmatched: 10. CDR1 is ENHRY and CDR2 is SYGVKD in the germline V gene. The CDR3 is 13 residues long. The CDR3 reads CATTQDRENEQYV. The DNA for the CDR3 is TGTGCCACGACTCAGGACAGGGAAAACGAGCAGTACGTC.

This chain joins TRBV7-2 and TRBJ2-6, with 7 positions matching TRBD1. CDR3 length: 15 residues. Germline V gene sequence: CDR1 SGHTA, CDR2 FQGNSA. V lost 4 bases and J lost 5; bases outside the gene matches: 5. CDR3 nucleotide sequence: TGTGCCAGCAGCTGGGGACAGCGATGGGCCAACGTCCTGACTTTC. It codes for CASSWGQRWANVLTF.

V usage is TRBV6-6 and J usage is TRBJ1-2; 7 nucleotides match TRBD1. The CDR3 has 12 residues. CDR1 is MNHNY and CDR2 is SVGAGI in the germline V gene (reference sequence). V lost 7 bases to trimming and J lost 6 bases; unmatched junction nucleotides: 5. CDR3 loop: CASIRQGDGYTF. DNA of the CDR3: TGTGCCAGCATTAGACAGGGAGATGGCTACACCTTC.

The chain combines TRBV27 with TRBJ2-1; 9 nucleotides agree with TRBD1. V trimming: 4 bases; J trimming: 4 bases; junction bases outside the gene matches: 2. CDR3 length: 14 residues. Per the germline V gene, CDR1 is MNHEY and CDR2 is SMNVEV (reference sequence). CDR3 residues: CASSSGTGYNEQFF. CDR3 bases: TGTGCCAGCAGTTCCGGGACAGGGTACAATGAGCAGTTCTTC.

The V call is TRBV7-2, the J call TRBJ2-7; D may be TRBD2 (6 bases). The CDR3 contains 15 residues. Germline CDR1 and CDR2: SGHTA and FQGNSA. V gave up 2 bases and J gave up 1 base, with 12 bases separating them. The CDR3 region is CASSLSIRGSYEQYV. The CDR3 DNA reads as TGTGCCAGCAGCTTAAGTATCCGGGGGTCCTACGAGCAGTACGTC.

J is TRBJ1-5 and V is TRBV6-2 or TRBV6-3; tentative D call: TRBD1 (6 bases). The CDR3 is 15 amino acids. Looked up from germline, CDR1 is MNHEY and CDR2 is SVGEGT. V lost 5 bases, J lost 0 bases, and 11 bases lay in between. Written as DNA, the CDR3 is TGTGCCAGCAGTAGGGACACGTATAGCAATCAGCCCCAGCATTTT. Protein: CASSRDTYSNQPQHF.

The V call is TRBV12-2, the J call TRBJ1-2; the table names TRBD1, a call not compared with the DNA. TRBV12-2 counts as a pseudogene. This CDR3 region has 15 residues. The CDR3 DNA is TGTGCAAGTCGCTTAGGGGGGCAGGGGGCCTATGGCTACACCTTC. It is translated as CASRLGGQGAYGYTF.

The chain couples TRBV4-2 to TRBJ1-2; 7 nucleotides agree with TRBD1. The germline gives CDR1 LGHNA, CDR2 YNFKEQ. The CDR3 covers 14 residues. The V gene end was trimmed by 7 bases and the J gene end by 0 bases; junction bases not matched to a gene: 5. The DNA for the CDR3 is TGTGCCAGCACAAGGGACAGCTCTAACTATGGCTACACCTTC. Translation: CASTRDSSNYGYTF.

This clone appeared a few times. The junction does not match germline at one end; this may be a read error. This chain joins TRBV28 and TRBJ1-2, with D possibly matching TRBD1 (6 bases). The CDR3 length is 11 residues. From germline, CDR1 is MDHEN and CDR2 SYDVKM. The CDR3 protein is CASASPGQRIF. The CDR3 nucleotides are TGTGCCAGCGCATCCCCGGGACAACGAATCTTC.

The rearrangement joins TRBV12-5 to TRBJ2-2; the match to TRBD2 covers 15 bases. Unmatched junction bases numbered 8, after V lost 0 bases and J lost 0 bases. In germline, CDR1 is LGHNT, CDR2 FRNRAP. This CDR3 is 21 amino acids long. The DNA of the CDR3 is TGTGCTAGTGGTTTGGTACTCCTCGGACTAGCGGGGGGGACGAACACCGGGGAGCTGTTTTTT. It yields the protein CASGLVLLGLAGGTNTGELFF.

This clone has only one observation. This rearrangement joins TRBV7-2 to TRBJ2-3, with a tentative D call TRBD2 (5 bases). CDR3 length: 12 amino acids. Germline CDR1 reads SGHTA; CDR2 reads FQGNSA. Trimming cost V 5 bases and J 5 bases, with 8 bases left between them. The CDR3 coding sequence is TGTGCCAGCAGCCCGGGGAGAGATACGCAGTATTTT. Translated: CASSPGRDTQYF.

V usage is TRBV5-4 and J usage is TRBJ2-1, with 7 bases matching TRBD2. The CDR3 runs to 14 residues. V shed 3 bases and J 3 bases; nucleotides not matched to a gene: 3. The V gene's germline CDR1 is SGHNT and CDR2 YYREEE (reference sequence). CDR3 region: CASSSWTSYNEQFF. The CDR3 DNA sequence: TGTGCCAGCAGCTCGTGGACTAGCTACAATGAGCAGTTCTTC.